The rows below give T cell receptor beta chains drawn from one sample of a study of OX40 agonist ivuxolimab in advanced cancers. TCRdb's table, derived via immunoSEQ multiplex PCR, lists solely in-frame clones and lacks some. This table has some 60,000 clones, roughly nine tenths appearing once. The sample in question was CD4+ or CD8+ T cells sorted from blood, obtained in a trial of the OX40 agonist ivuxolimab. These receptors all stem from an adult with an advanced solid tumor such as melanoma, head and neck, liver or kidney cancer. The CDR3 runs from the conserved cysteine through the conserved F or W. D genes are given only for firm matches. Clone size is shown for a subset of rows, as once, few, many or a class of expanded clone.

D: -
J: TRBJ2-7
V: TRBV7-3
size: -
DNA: TGTGCCAGCAGCCCCAACGGGGCCTCCCCGGCCGAGCAGTACTTC
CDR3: CASSPNGASPAEQYF

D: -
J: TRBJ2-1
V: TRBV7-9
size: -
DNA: TGTGCCAGCAGCCCGACTAGAAATGAGCAGTTCTTC
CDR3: CASSPTRNEQFF

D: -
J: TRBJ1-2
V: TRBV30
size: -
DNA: TGTGCCTGGAGTTTGGCGCCAGGCTATGGCTACACCTTC
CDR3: CAWSLAPGYGYTF

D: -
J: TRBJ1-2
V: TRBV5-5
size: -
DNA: TGTGCCAGCAGCCAGGACCTGGCCTATGGCTACACCTTC
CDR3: CASSQDLAYGYTF

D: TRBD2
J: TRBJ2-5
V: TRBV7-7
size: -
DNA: TGTGCTAGCAGCTTAAGTGCGGGGGTACCAGAGACCCAGTACTTC
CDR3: CASSLSAGVPETQYF

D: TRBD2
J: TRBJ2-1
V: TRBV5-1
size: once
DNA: TGCGCCAGCAGCTGGACTAGCGGGATCTACAATGAGCAGTTCTTC
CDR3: CASSWTSGIYNEQFF

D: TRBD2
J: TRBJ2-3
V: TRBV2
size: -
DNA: TGTGCCAGCAGCGGACTAGCGGGCCAACGGGATACGCAGTATTTT
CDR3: CASSGLAGQRDTQYF

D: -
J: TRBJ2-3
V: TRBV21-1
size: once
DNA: TGTGCCAGCACCTGGGCTAGCGGCCACACAGATACGCAGTATTTT
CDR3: CASTWASGHTDTQYF

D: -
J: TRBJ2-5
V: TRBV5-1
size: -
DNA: TGCGCCAGCAGCGCGACCGGGTCTATAACGGGGGAGACCCAGTACTTC
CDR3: CASSATGSITGETQYF

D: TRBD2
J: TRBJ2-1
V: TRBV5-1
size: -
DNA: TGCGCCAGCAGCCCGACTAGCGGGAGGAATAGGGACCACAATGAGCAGTTCTTC
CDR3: CASSPTSGRNRDHNEQFF

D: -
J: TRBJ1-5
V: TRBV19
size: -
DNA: TGTGCCAGTAGTCCCACAGGTCCACCTAATCAGCCCCAGCATTTT
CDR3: CASSPTGPPNQPQHF

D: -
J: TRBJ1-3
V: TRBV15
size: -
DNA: TGTGCCACCAGCAGCGCTACAGGGAGCTCTGGAAACACCATATATTTT
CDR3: CATSSATGSSGNTIYF

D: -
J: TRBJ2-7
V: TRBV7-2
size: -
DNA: TGTGCCAGCAGCTTCAGATCCCTCAGGACGGGAATCCAGCAGTACTTC
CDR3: CASSFRSLRTGIQQYF

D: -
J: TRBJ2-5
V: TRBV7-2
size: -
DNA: TGTGCCAGCAGCTTAGGGGTTGAGACCCAGTACTTC
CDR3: CASSLGVETQYF

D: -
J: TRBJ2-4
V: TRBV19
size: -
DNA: TGTGCCAGTAGGAGAGGCAGGGAAGCCAAAAACATTCAGTACTTC
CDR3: CASRRGREAKNIQYF

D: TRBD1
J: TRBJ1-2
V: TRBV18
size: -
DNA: TGTGCCAGCTCACCCCGCTTGGAGACAGGGGTGGGCTACACCTTC
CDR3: CASSPRLETGVGYTF

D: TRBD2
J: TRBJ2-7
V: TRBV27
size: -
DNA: TGTGCCAGCAGTTTAGCGGGACTAGCGGGAGGAACTAGAGGCTACGAGCAGTACTTC
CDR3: CASSLAGLAGGTRGYEQYF

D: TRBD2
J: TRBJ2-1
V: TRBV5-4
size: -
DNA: TGTGCCAGCAGCTTCCTAGCGGGAGGCAATGAGCAGTTCTTC
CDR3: CASSFLAGGNEQFF

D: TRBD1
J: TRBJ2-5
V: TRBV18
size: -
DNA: TGTGCCAGCTCATCCCGGACAGGGCGAGAGACCCAGTACTTC
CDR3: CASSSRTGRETQYF

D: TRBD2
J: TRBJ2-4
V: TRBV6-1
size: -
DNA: TGTGCCAGCACCCTAGCGGGAGCACGGAACATTCAGTACTTC
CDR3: CASTLAGARNIQYF

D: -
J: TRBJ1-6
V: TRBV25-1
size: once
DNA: TGTGCCAGCAGTGCCCACGGGGGAAATTCACCCCTCCACTTT
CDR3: CASSAHGGNSPLHF

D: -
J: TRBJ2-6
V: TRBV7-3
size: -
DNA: TGTGCCAGCAGCTTAACAGGGGGATCCGGGGCCAACGTCCTGACTTTC
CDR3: CASSLTGGSGANVLTF

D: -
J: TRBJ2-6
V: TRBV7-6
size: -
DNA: TGTGCCAGCACCTTGGAGGCCGGGGCCAACGTCCTGACTTTC
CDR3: CASTLEAGANVLTF

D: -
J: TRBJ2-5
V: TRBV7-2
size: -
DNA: TGTGCCAGCAGCTTAGTCGGAATGGGGGAGACCCAGTACTTC
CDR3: CASSLVGMGETQYF

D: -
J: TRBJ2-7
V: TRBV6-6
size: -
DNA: TGTGCCAGCAGTACGAGTCTCTACGAGCAGTACTTC
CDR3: CASSTSLYEQYF

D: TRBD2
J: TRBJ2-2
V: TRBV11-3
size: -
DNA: TGTGCCAGCAGCCCTCTAGCGGGAGGTGACACCGGGGAGCTGTTTTTT
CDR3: CASSPLAGGDTGELFF

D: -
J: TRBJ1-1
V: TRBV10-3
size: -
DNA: TGTGCCATCAGTGAACCTCCTCGGGTGAACACTGAAGCTTTCTTT
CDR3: CAISEPPRVNTEAFF

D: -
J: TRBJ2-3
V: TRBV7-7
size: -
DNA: TGTGCTAGCAGCTCTTTCCTTGGGAGCACAGATACGCAGTATTTT
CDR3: CASSSFLGSTDTQYF

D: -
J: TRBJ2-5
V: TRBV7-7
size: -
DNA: TGTGCTAGCAGCTCCCGGACGGGCCAAGAGACCCAGTACTTC
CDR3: CASSSRTGQETQYF

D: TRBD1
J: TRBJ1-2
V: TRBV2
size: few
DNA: TGTGCCAGCACATGGGACAGCACAAGTTATGGCTACACCTTC
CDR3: CASTWDSTSYGYTF

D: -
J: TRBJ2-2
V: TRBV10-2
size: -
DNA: TGCGCCAGCAGAGGGGGGGGACTTCCTATCACCGGGGAGCTGTTTTTT
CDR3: CASRGGGLPITGELFF

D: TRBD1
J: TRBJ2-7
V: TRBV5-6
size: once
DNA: TGTGCCAGCAGCGGACAGGGATGCGAGCAGTACTTC
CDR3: CASSGQGCEQYF

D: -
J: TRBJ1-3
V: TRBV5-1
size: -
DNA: TGCGCCAGCAGCCCCAGCCGGGAGCCTGGAAACACCATATATTTT
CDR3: CASSPSREPGNTIYF

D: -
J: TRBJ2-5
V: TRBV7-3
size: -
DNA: TGTGCCAGCAGCCGAGGGGGTGAGACCCAGTACTTC
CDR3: CASSRGGETQYF

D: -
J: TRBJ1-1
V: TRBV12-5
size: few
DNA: TGTGCTAGTGGTCTCGGCGACACTGAAGCTTTCTTT
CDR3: CASGLGDTEAFF

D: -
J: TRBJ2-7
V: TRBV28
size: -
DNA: TGTGCCGGATCGACAGGTGCAATACGCGAGCAGTACTTC
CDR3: CAGSTGAIREQYF

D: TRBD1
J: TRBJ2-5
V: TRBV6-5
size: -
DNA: TGTGCCAGCAGAACGACAGGGCCAGAGACCCAGTACTTC
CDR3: CASRTTGPETQYF

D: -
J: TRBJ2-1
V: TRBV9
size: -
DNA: TGTGCCAGCAGTGAGGGAACTTGGAGTTACAATGAGCAGTTCTTC
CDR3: CASSEGTWSYNEQFF

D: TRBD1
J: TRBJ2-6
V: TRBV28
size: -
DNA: TGTGCCAGCAGTGCCCGACAGGGAGTGGGCTCTGGGGCCAACGTCCTGACTTTC
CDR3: CASSARQGVGSGANVLTF

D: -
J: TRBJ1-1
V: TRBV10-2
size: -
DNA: TGCGCCAGCACCTCCACAATTTTCTTAAGGGAAGCTTTCTTT
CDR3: CASTSTIFLREAFF

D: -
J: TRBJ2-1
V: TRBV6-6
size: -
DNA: TGTGCCAGCAGTTTAGACTCAGGGTCTGAGCAGTTCTTC
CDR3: CASSLDSGSEQFF

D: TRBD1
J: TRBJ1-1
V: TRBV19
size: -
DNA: TGTGCCACCTTCAGGGGGTTGGTGAACACTGAAGCTTTCTTT
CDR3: CATFRGLVNTEAFF

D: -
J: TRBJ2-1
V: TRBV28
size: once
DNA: TGTGCCAGCAGTTCGACTAGGCAAGCCAATGAGCAGTTCTTC
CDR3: CASSSTRQANEQFF

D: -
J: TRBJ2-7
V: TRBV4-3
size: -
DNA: TGCGCCAGCAGCCAAGTGAGAGGGGTGGAATACGAGCAGTACTTC
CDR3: CASSQVRGVEYEQYF

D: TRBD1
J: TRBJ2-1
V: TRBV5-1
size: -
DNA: TGCGCCAGCAGACAGACAGGGTTGGTCTACAATGAGCAGTTCTTC
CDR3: CASRQTGLVYNEQFF

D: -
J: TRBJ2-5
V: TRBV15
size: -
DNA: TGTGCCACCAGCAGAGCTCAAGAGACCCAGTACTTC
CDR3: CATSRAQETQYF